The 16 T cell receptor beta chains presented below share a single source sample, sequenced in a study of T-cell reconstitution after alpha-beta-depleted transplantation in children. Unique molecular identifiers were used to barcode this TCRbeta library. TCRdb analysed the PCR reads with MiXCR anew, one entry per CDR3 protein. The table records tens of thousands of distinct CDR3 sequences, about 7.3% of them present only once. The sample in question was PBMCs from the stem cell graft donor, obtained from the stem cell graft. The receptors were sampled from a human donor who donated a stem cell graft to a child with acute lymphoblastic leukemia.

This clonotype was detected ten times or more. This chain joins TRBV24-1 and TRBJ2-5; TRBD2 matches at 7 bases. J was trimmed by 0 bases and V by 9 bases; bases with no gene match: 12. Germline assignment: CDR1 KGHDR and CDR2 SFDVKD. This CDR3 has 16 residues. CDR3 sequence (DNA): TGTGCCACCGGAGTGACTATGGGGGGGGACCAAGAGACCCAGTACTTC. This codes for CATGVTMGGDQETQYF.

The sample holds many counts of this clonotype. The germline gene is not matched at one end of the junction; a read error may be the cause. This chain links TRBV10-3 with TRBJ1-1; D may be TRBD1 (6 bases). The CDR3 is 13 amino acids. Germline assignment: CDR1 ENHRY and CDR2 SYGVKD. This CDR3 is CASRGSPNNEAFF. The CDR3 region has the DNA TGTGCCTCCAGGGGCTCCCCCAACAATGAAGCTTTCTTT.

This clonotype has at least ten counts. The CDR3 region is CASSMTYEQYF. In nucleotides, the CDR3 is TGTGCCAGCAGTATGACCTACGAGCAGTACTTC. V usage is TRBV12-3 or TRBV12-4 and J usage is TRBJ2-7, with D unresolved. The V end was cut by 5 bases, the J end by 2 bases, with 4 bases between. The CDR3 is 11 residues long.

The chain links TRBV5-5 to TRBJ2-7, with 12 bases lining up with TRBD2. V trimming: 3 bases; J trimming: 0 bases; junction bases outside the gene matches: 4. The V gene's germline CDR1 is SGHKS and CDR2 YYEKEE (reference sequence). CDR3 size: 16 residues. DNA of the CDR3: TGTGCCAGCAGCTCCGGACTAGCGGGGACCTCCTACGAGCAGTACTTC. It codes for CASSSGLAGTSYEQYF.

This clonotype was picked up many times. The chain joins TRBV14 to TRBJ2-5; 9 bases align to TRBD2. This CDR3 contains 17 residues. Trimming at V came to 0 bases and at J to 4 bases, leaving 9 bases not matched to a gene. Germline lookup yields CDR1 SGHDN and CDR2 FVKESK. CDR3 in DNA: TGTGCCAGCAGCCAAGACTTGGGCGGGAGGGCCAGAGAGACCCAGTACTTC. As protein: CASSQDLGGRARETQYF. Together with reference TRBV14 and TRBJ2-5, the CDR3 gives the full variable domain: EAGVTQFPSHSVIEKGQTVTLRCDPISGHDNLYWYRRVMGKEIKFLLHFVKESKQDESGMPNNRFLAERTGGTYSTLKVQPAELEDSGVYFCASSQDLGGRARETQYFGPGTRLLVL.

This clonotype was found many times. The rearrangement links TRBV5-1 to TRBJ1-3, with D uncertain. V lost 4 bases and J lost 5, with 16 bases in between. The CDR3 has 15 amino acids. The germline CDR1 and CDR2 sequences are SGHRS and YFSETQ. The CDR3 DNA reads as TGCGCCAGCAGCGGAGAGGGCACCGGGAGAAACACCATATATTTT. Protein sequence: CASSGEGTGRNTIYF.

This clonotype was counted many times. This chain uses TRBV25-1 with TRBJ1-1; 7 positions match TRBD1. Germline CDR1 is MGHDK and CDR2 is SYGVNS. V was clipped by 3 bases and J by 5 bases; unmatched bases: 3. There are 13 residues in the CDR3. In DNA form, the CDR3 reads TGTGCCAGCAGTGACAGGGGGATGACTGAAGCTTTCTTT. Its translation is CASSDRGMTEAFF.

This clonotype was seen at least ten times. The CDR3 nucleotides are TGTGCCAGCAGTGACGACGGAGCCACAGATACGCAGTATTTT. Translating it yields CASSDDGATDTQYF. The J gene is TRBJ2-3, the V gene TRBV6-4; D remains unclear. The V gene lost 2 bases and the J gene lost 2 bases, with 8 bases spanning the gap. From germline, CDR1 is MRHNA and CDR2 SNTAGT. CDR3 length: 14 amino acids.

This clonotype was counted at least ten times. The CDR3 DNA reads as TGCGCCAGCAGCCCCGGGGGGGCGGCGGAAAATGAGCAGTTCTTC. Translating gives CASSPGGAAENEQFF. V gene TRBV5-1 combines with J gene TRBJ2-1; TRBD2 agrees at 8 bases. The CDR3 runs 15 residues. The germline gives CDR1 SGHRS, CDR2 YFSETQ. V gave up 4 bases and J gave up 7 bases; unmatched junction bases: 10.

In this sample, this clonotype turned up many times. In DNA, the CDR3 is TGCAGTGCTAGTGACAGGGGATTCCCCTACGAGCAGTACTTC. Amino acid sequence: CSASDRGFPYEQYF. The chain has TRBV20-1 and TRBJ2-7; 8 bases are shared with TRBD1. Germline loops: CDR1 DFQATT, CDR2 SNEGSKA (reference sequence). The CDR3 loop spans 14 amino acids. V lost 3 bases and J lost 2; bases outside the gene matches: 6.

This clonotype was seen ten or more times. V is TRBV7-8 and J is TRBJ2-2, with D perhaps TRBD2 (5 bases). V was cut by 2 bases and J by 6 bases, with 13 bases left in between. CDR3 length equals 15 residues. Germline V gene sequence: CDR1 SGHVS, CDR2 FQNEAQ. CDR3 region: CASSLRLPSAGELFF. The DNA of the CDR3 is TGTGCCAGCAGCTTAAGACTACCCTCGGCCGGGGAGCTGTTTTTT.

This clonotype was seen repeatedly, ten times or more. CDR3 bases: TGTGCCAGCAGCTTTGAGAAAGATACGCAGTATTTT. Translating it yields CASSFEKDTQYF. This rearrangement joins TRBV5-5 to TRBJ2-3, with D unresolved. Germline V gene data show CDR1 as SGHKS and CDR2 as YYEKEE (reference sequence). V was shortened by 2 bases and J by 5 bases, with 6 bases between the two germline ends. The CDR3 is made up of 12 amino acids. Looking up the rest from reference TRBV5-5 and TRBJ2-3 gives the full variable domain: DAGVTQSPTHLIKTRGQQVTLRCSPISGHKSVSWYQQVLGQGPQFIFQYYEKEERGRGNFPDRFSARQFPNYSSELNVNALLLGDSALYLCASSFEKDTQYFGPGTRLTVL.

This clonotype was seen at least ten times. This chain joins TRBV24-1 and TRBJ2-1; maybe TRBD2 (5 bases). Trimming removed 2 bases from V and 3 bases from J, with 7 bases in between. This CDR3 region has 14 residues. Germline assignment: CDR1 KGHDR and CDR2 SFDVKD. CDR3 amino acids: CATSDYGGYNEQFF. The CDR3 DNA sequence: TGTGCCACCAGTGATTATGGAGGCTACAATGAGCAGTTCTTC.

The V gene is TRBV9, the J gene TRBJ1-3; D is possibly TRBD1 (5 bases). The V and J ends lost 2 bases and 0 bases respectively, with 15 bases between them. Germline assignment: CDR1 SGDLS and CDR2 YYNGEE. The CDR3 is 17 amino acids. CDR3: CASSVTARGTSGNTIYF. The CDR3 DNA is TGTGCCAGCAGCGTTACGGCAAGAGGGACCTCTGGAAACACCATATATTTT.

At least ten counts were recorded for this clonotype. J is TRBJ2-7 and V is TRBV18; D unresolved. Trimming took 1 base from V and 7 from J, leaving 17 bases between them. The CDR3 is made up of 15 amino acids. The germline V gene encodes CDR1 KGHSH and CDR2 LQKENI. The chain's CDR3 is CASSPQIVGPDEQYF. DNA of the CDR3: TGTGCCAGCTCACCACAAATCGTAGGCCCGGATGAGCAGTACTTC. The whole variable domain, filled in from reference TRBV18 and TRBJ2-7, reads NAGVMQNPRHLVRRRGQEARLRCSPMKGHSHVYWYRQLPEEGLKFMVYLQKENIIDESGMPKERFSAEFPKEGPSILRIQQVVRGDSAAYFCASSPQIVGPDEQYFGPGTRLTVT.

The chain has TRBV5-1 and TRBJ2-7; unclear D gene. Deletions cut 0 bases from V and 3 bases from J, with 10 bases between. CDR1 is SGHRS and CDR2 is YFSETQ in the germline V gene. This CDR3 is built from 14 residues. The CDR3 reads CASSLDTNGYEQYF. CDR3 coding DNA: TGCGCCAGCAGCTTGGACACCAATGGCTACGAGCAGTACTTC.